The entry below describes one T cell receptor (beta chain). What it binds is not known. A read error may account for a junction end that differs from germline. The CDR3 runs 12 residues. The germline gives CDR1 SGHAT, CDR2 FQDESV (reference sequence). The source of the sample is a study of tumor-infiltrating lymphocytes in primary liver carcinoma. Study-level points and caveats: Lesser overlap characterized tumor-adjacent and tumor-blood pairs relative to tumor region pairs.

The researchers produced TCR beta cDNA from roughly 550 ng total RNA with a constant-region primer. Modified slightly, ARM-PCR produced TCR beta libraries over three nested multiplex PCR rounds. TRBV1-TRBV30 forward primers and a C-beta reverse primer were used in the first two PCR rounds, which each ran for nine to ten cycles. Using its own MiXCR run on the multiplex PCR reads, TCRdb lists one record per CDR3 protein. The sample has approximately 42,000 distinct CDR3 sequences; 75% are singletons. Taking about 18-30 mg of unsorted bulk tissue, the authors co-extracted RNA and DNA. With chronic HBV infection, the patients were also treatment-naive.

The origin of this receptor is a woman aged 30 to 39 with primary liver carcinoma and hepatitis B virus infection. The sequenced sample consisted of tumor-adjacent normal liver tissue. The V gene is TRBV11-1, the J gene TRBJ2-7; D unclear. CDR3 sequence reads: CVSSYMDYEQYF. CDR3 sequence (DNA): TGTGTCAGCAGCTACATGGATTACGAGCAGTACTTC.